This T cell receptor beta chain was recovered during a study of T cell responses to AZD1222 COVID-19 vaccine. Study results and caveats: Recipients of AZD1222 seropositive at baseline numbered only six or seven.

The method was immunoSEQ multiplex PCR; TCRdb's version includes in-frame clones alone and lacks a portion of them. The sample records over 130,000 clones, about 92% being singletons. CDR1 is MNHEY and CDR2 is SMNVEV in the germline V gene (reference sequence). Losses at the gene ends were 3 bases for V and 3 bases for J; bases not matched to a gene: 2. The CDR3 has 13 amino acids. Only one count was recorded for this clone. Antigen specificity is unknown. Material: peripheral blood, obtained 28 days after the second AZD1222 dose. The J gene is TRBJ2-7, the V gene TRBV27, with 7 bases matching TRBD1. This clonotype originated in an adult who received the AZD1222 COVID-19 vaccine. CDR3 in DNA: TGTGCCAGCAGTTTCAGGGGGTACTACGAGCAGTACTTC. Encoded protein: CASSFRGYYEQYF.